These 10 T cell receptor beta chains were all obtained from the same sample, sequenced in a study of blood T cell repertoires in COVID-19. Method: immunoSEQ multiplex PCR; TCRdb's copy keeps in-frame clones and lacks some. The sample carries around 160,000 clones, roughly four fifths recorded once. Source material: peripheral blood. Receptors were obtained from a human donor with acute or convalescent COVID-19. The donor label of this sample is uncertain.

This sequence joins TRBV19 and TRBJ2-3, with 12 bases matching TRBD1. The junction had 5 bases not matched to a gene; V was cut back by 5 bases and J by 5 bases. Germline CDR1 reads LNHDA; CDR2 reads SQIVND (reference sequence). CDR3 length: 15 residues. The CDR3 sequence is CASSVGQGARDTQYF. In DNA, the CDR3 is TGTGCCAGTAGTGTGGGACAGGGGGCTCGAGATACGCAGTATTTT.

CDR3 sequence (DNA): TGTGCCAGCAGCTTAGGTCGCGGGGTATTTCTCTCTGGGGCCAACGTCCTGACTTTC. Amino acid sequence: CASSLGRGVFLSGANVLTF. V and J are TRBV7-2 and TRBJ2-6; D is perhaps TRBD2 (6 bases). Germline V gene data show CDR1 as SGHTA and CDR2 as FQGNSA. Trimming shortened V by 1 base and J by 0 bases, and 16 bases separated the two germline ends. The CDR3 has 19 amino acids.

The V call is TRBV11-1, the J call TRBJ1-4; 7 positions agree with TRBD1. Germline CDR1 SGHAT, CDR2 FQDESV (reference sequence). The V gene end was trimmed by 4 bases and the J gene end by 5 bases; junction bases not matched to a gene: 4. CDR3 size: 14 residues. CDR3 sequence: CASSSGRGNEKLFF. CDR3 in DNA: TGTGCCAGCAGCTCGGGCAGGGGGAATGAAAAACTGTTTTTT.

The rearrangement uses TRBV4-3 and TRBJ1-2, with D perhaps TRBD1 (5 bases). V was shortened by 2 bases and J by 5 bases, with 18 bases between the two germline ends. Germline CDR1 and CDR2: LGHNA and YSLEER. This CDR3 contains 16 residues. The CDR3 region is CASSQQLEGREYGYTF. The CDR3 nucleotides read TGCGCCAGCAGCCAACAATTGGAGGGGCGCGAGTATGGCTACACCTTC.

V gene TRBV30 combines with J gene TRBJ1-5, with D hard to call. Between the trimmed V and J ends, which lost 0 bases and 3 bases, there was a span of 9 bases. The CDR3 spans 14 residues. Germline assignment: CDR1 GTSNPN and CDR2 SVGIG (reference sequence). In nucleotides, the CDR3 is TGTGCCTGGAGTGTACGAGGGAACAATCAGCCCCAGCATTTT. This sequence encodes CAWSVRGNNQPQHF.

V gene TRBV20-1 combines with J gene TRBJ1-5; no clear D. V lost 3 bases and J lost 4, with 13 bases in between. The CDR3 consists of 14 residues. Germline V gene data show CDR1 as DFQATT and CDR2 as SNEGSKA (reference sequence). CDR3 in amino acids: CSASAQRVNQPQHF. CDR3 bases: TGCAGTGCTAGTGCACAGAGGGTAAATCAGCCCCAGCATTTT.

CDR3 nucleotide sequence: TGTGCCAGCAGCTTCGGGAGCGGGGTAGGGACCGGGGAGCTGTTTTTT. This translates into CASSFGSGVGTGELFF. This chain joins TRBV5-4 and TRBJ2-2, with TRBD2 identical over 7 bases. Germline CDR1 and CDR2: SGHNT and YYREEE (reference sequence). V shed 2 bases, J shed 5 bases, and the junction held 9 bases outside the gene matches. The CDR3 extends over 16 amino acids.

This chain links TRBV12-5 with TRBJ1-5, with TRBD1 as a possible D gene (5 bases). Germline V CDR1 and CDR2: LGHNT, FRNRAP. V was pared by 7 bases and J by 6 bases, with 16 bases between. The CDR3 is made up of 14 amino acids. CDR3 coding DNA: TGTGCTAGTGCTCCGGATCAGGGAACTCAGCCCCAGCATTTT. This gives the protein CASAPDQGTQPQHF.

The gene calls are TRBV27 and TRBJ1-2; D not certain. The V gene's germline CDR1 is MNHEY and CDR2 SMNVEV (reference sequence). This CDR3 contains 15 residues. Trimming took off 2 bases at V and 3 bases at J, with 13 bases between the two ends. This chain's CDR3 is CASSLGSNGHYGYTF. The DNA for the CDR3 is TGTGCCAGCAGTTTAGGTTCGAACGGTCACTATGGCTACACCTTC.

This clone was counted between two and nine times. The J gene is TRBJ1-3, the V gene TRBV27, with D maybe TRBD1 (5 bases). Trimming left V 3 bases short and J 4 bases short, with 22 bases between. This CDR3 region has 18 residues. Germline assignment: CDR1 MNHEY and CDR2 SMNVEV (reference sequence). In DNA, the CDR3 is TGTGCCAGCAGTTTGACGAACGCCTTGGGGGGAGTGGGAAACACCATATATTTT. This codes for CASSLTNALGGVGNTIYF.